These T cell receptor beta chains were read from a single sample in a study of cytomegalovirus exposure and HLA in healthy donors. Profiling relied on immunoSEQ multiplex PCR, and the TCRdb table lists in-frame clones only, not all of them. The sample lists 120,000 or so clones, approximately 70% occurring once. Sequenced sample: PBMCs. These receptors were collected from a young man in good health and CMV-seronegative. The CDR3 runs from the conserved cysteine through the conserved F or W. The D gene is left open where the match is weak. Only some rows state a clone size, as once, few, many or a class for expanded clones.

v_call: TRBV30; j_call: TRBJ1-4; d_call: NA; clone_size: NA; cdr3_nt: TGTGCCTGGAGTGGTGGGGGCGCAGGGAATGAAAAACTGTTTTTT; cdr3_aa: CAWSGGGAGNEKLFF
v_call: TRBV30; j_call: TRBJ2-2; d_call: NA; clone_size: NA; cdr3_nt: TGTGCCTGGAGTGTACTGGGGCACGGGGAGCTGTTTTTT; cdr3_aa: CAWSVLGHGELFF
v_call: TRBV6-5; j_call: TRBJ1-5; d_call: NA; clone_size: once; cdr3_nt: TGTGCCAGCAGGACAGCTGATCAGCCCCAGCATTTT; cdr3_aa: CASRTADQPQHF
v_call: TRBV7-2; j_call: TRBJ1-6; d_call: NA; clone_size: NA; cdr3_nt: TGTGCCAGCAGCCTAGTCACAGGGTCACCCCTCCACTTT; cdr3_aa: CASSLVTGSPLHF
v_call: TRBV4-3; j_call: TRBJ2-1; d_call: NA; clone_size: NA; cdr3_nt: TGCGCCAGCAGCCGCAGGCGACTAGATACTGAGCAGTTCTTC; cdr3_aa: CASSRRRLDTEQFF
v_call: TRBV4-3; j_call: TRBJ1-4; d_call: NA; clone_size: NA; cdr3_nt: TGCGCCAGCAGCCTAGGGACTCGGGAGGCCGAAAAACTGTTTTTT; cdr3_aa: CASSLGTREAEKLFF
v_call: TRBV14; j_call: TRBJ1-4; d_call: TRBD1; clone_size: few; cdr3_nt: TGTGCCAGCAGCCTTACAGGGGGCGCCGATCATGAAAAACTGTTTTTT; cdr3_aa: CASSLTGGADHEKLFF
v_call: TRBV5-4; j_call: TRBJ1-2; d_call: NA; clone_size: NA; cdr3_nt: TGTGCCAGCAGCTCGGACACTAACTATGGCTACACCTTC; cdr3_aa: CASSSDTNYGYTF
v_call: TRBV30; j_call: TRBJ2-1; d_call: TRBD1; clone_size: NA; cdr3_nt: TGTGCCTGGAGTTTCACCTCGGACAGGGGTTACAATGAGCAGTTCTTC; cdr3_aa: CAWSFTSDRGYNEQFF
v_call: TRBV27; j_call: TRBJ1-1; d_call: NA; clone_size: NA; cdr3_nt: TGTGCCAGCTTCAGGAACACTGAAGCTTTCTTT; cdr3_aa: CASFRNTEAFF
v_call: TRBV19; j_call: TRBJ1-3; d_call: NA; clone_size: once; cdr3_nt: TGTGCCACCAAGGACAGTTCATCTGGAAACACCATATATTTT; cdr3_aa: CATKDSSSGNTIYF
v_call: TRBV10-3; j_call: TRBJ2-7; d_call: TRBD2; clone_size: NA; cdr3_nt: TGTGCCATCAGCCGAGCGGGGACGACCTACGAGCAGTACTTC; cdr3_aa: CAISRAGTTYEQYF
v_call: TRBV18; j_call: TRBJ2-7; d_call: NA; clone_size: NA; cdr3_nt: TGTGCCAGCTCACCAACGGGATACGAGCAGTACTTC; cdr3_aa: CASSPTGYEQYF
v_call: TRBV9; j_call: TRBJ1-2; d_call: TRBD1; clone_size: few; cdr3_nt: TGTGCCAGCAGCGCCGGGACAGGGAACCTCTATGGCTACACCTTC; cdr3_aa: CASSAGTGNLYGYTF
v_call: TRBV28; j_call: TRBJ1-3; d_call: NA; clone_size: NA; cdr3_nt: TGTGCCAGCAGTTTATCCTTTGGAGGGCTCTCTGGAAACACCATATACTTT; cdr3_aa: CASSLSFGGLSGNTIYF
v_call: TRBV28; j_call: TRBJ2-7; d_call: NA; clone_size: NA; cdr3_nt: TGTGCCAGCAGTTTTGAAGGGGTATCCTACGAGCAGTACTTC; cdr3_aa: CASSFEGVSYEQYF
v_call: TRBV6-1; j_call: TRBJ2-1; d_call: NA; clone_size: NA; cdr3_nt: TGTGCCGTGAGTACTCTCTCGTCTTACAATGAGCAGTTCTTC; cdr3_aa: CAVSTLSSYNEQFF